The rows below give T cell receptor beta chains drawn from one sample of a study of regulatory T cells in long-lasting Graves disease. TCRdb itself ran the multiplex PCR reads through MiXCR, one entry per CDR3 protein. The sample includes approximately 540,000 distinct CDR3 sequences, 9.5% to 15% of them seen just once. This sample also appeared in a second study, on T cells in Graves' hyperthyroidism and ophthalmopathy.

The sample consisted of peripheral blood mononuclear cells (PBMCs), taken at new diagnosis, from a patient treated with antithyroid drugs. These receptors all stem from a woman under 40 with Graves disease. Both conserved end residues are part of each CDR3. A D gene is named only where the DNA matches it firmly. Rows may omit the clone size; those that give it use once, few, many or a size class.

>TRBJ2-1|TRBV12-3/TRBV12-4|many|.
CASSFGVAYNEQFF
TGTGCCAGCAGTTTCGGGGTAGCTTACAATGAGCAGTTCTTC
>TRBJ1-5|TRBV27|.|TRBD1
CASSENRDRDQPQHF
TGTGCCAGCAGTGAAAACCGGGACAGGGATCAGCCCCAGCATTTT
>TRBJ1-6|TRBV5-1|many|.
CASSLVAGANSPLHF
TGCGCCAGCAGCTTGGTCGCAGGGGCTAATTCACCCCTCCACTTT
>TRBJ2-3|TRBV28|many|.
CASRIPTDTQYF
TGTGCCAGCAGAATCCCTACAGATACGCAGTATTTT
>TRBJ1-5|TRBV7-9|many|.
CASSLGQILNQPQHF
TGTGCCAGCAGCTTAGGACAGATTCTCAATCAGCCCCAGCATTTT
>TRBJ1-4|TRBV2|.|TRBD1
CASSDHGTGAATNEKLFF
TGTGCCAGCAGTGACCACGGGACAGGGGCTGCAACTAATGAAAAACTGTTTTTT
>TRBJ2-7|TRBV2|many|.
CASSVAQGSYEQYF
TGTGCCAGCAGTGTGGCGCAGGGTAGCTACGAGCAGTACTTC
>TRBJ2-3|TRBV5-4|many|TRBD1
CASSLATGYSSTDTQYF
TGTGCCAGCAGCTTGGCGACAGGGTATTCTAGCACAGATACGCAGTATTTT
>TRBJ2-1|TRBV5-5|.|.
CASSLHRGAKRKSSYNEQFF
TGTGCCAGCAGCTTGCATCGGGGGGCGAAGCGGAAGAGCTCCTACAATGAGCAGTTCTTC
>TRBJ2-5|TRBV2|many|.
CASSETAVEETQYF
TGTGCCAGCAGCGAGACCGCTGTAGAAGAGACCCAGTACTTC
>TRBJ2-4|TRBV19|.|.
CARIQGSKNIQYF
TGTGCCAGGATACAGGGATCCAAAAACATTCAGTACTTC
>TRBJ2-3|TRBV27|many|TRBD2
CASCLGTSGTDTQYF
TGTGCCAGCTGCCTCGGGACTAGCGGTACAGATACGCAGTATTTT
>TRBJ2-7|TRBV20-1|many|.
CSARNPGRDSAEGEQYF
TGCAGTGCTAGGAATCCGGGCAGGGATAGCGCCGAGGGCGAGCAGTACTTC
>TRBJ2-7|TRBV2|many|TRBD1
CASSEMGTGGSEQYF
TGTGCCAGCAGTGAAATGGGGACAGGGGGCTCCGAGCAGTACTTC
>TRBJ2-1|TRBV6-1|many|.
CASSVTGRSYNEQFF
TGTGCCAGCAGTGTAACGGGACGTTCCTACAATGAGCAGTTCTTC
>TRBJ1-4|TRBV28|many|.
CASSSAGTALNQLFF
TGTGCCAGCAGTTCTGCCGGGACGGCGTTGAATCAACTGTTTTTT
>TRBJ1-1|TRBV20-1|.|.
CSASSREKTEAFF
TGCAGTGCTTCTAGCAGGGAGAAGACTGAAGCTTTCTTT
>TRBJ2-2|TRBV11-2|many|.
CASSLVPPGELFF
TGTGCCAGCAGCTTGGTTCCACCCGGGGAGCTGTTTTTT
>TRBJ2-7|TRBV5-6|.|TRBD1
CASSLDRWTGSYEQYF
TGTGCCAGCAGCTTGGATCGCTGGACAGGGTCCTACGAGCAGTACTTC
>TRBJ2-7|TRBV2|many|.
CASTGAYEQYF
TGTGCCAGCACCGGGGCCTACGAGCAGTACTTC
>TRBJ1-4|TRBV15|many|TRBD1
CATSREQGAREKLFF
TGTGCCACCAGCAGAGAACAGGGGGCGCGCGAAAAACTGTTTTTT
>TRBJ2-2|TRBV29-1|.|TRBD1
CSVEPLGQGAGELFF
TGCAGCGTTGAACCCCTTGGACAGGGGGCCGGGGAGCTGTTTTTT
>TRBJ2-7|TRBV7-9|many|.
CASSSNGLRLGQYF
TGTGCCAGCAGCTCGAACGGACTACGGTTAGGGCAGTACTTC
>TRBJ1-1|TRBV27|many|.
CASSLSTGHEAFF
TGTGCCAGCAGTTTATCCACAGGACATGAAGCTTTCTTT
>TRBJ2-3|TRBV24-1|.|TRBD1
CATSDRDRGTDTQYF
TGTGCCACCAGTGATAGGGACAGAGGCACAGATACGCAGTATTTT
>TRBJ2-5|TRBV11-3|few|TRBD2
CASSPLGLAGIETQYF
TGTGCCAGCAGCCCCCTAGGGCTAGCGGGAATCGAGACCCAGTACTTC
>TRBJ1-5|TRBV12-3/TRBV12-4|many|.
CASSFFPIMQPQHF
TGTGCCAGCAGTTTTTTTCCCATCATGCAGCCCCAGCATTTT
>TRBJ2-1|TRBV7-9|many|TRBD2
CASSLLGGGYNEQFF
TGTGCCAGCAGCTTACTCGGCGGGGGATACAATGAGCAGTTCTTC
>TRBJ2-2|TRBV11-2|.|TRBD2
CASRPGSGRRTGELFF
TGTGCCAGCAGGCCCGGGAGCGGGAGGCGGACCGGGGAGCTGTTTTTT
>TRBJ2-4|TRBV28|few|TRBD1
CASSVTGVAKNIQYF
TGTGCCAGCAGTGTAACAGGGGTGGCCAAAAACATTCAGTACTTC
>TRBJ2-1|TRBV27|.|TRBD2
CASSSGTSVNEQFF
TGTGCCAGCAGTTCCGGGACTAGCGTCAATGAGCAGTTCTTC
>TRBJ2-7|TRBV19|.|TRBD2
CASSIVGPGTSFCEQYF
TGTGCCAGTAGTATTGTAGGACCCGGGACTAGTTTCTGCGAGCAGTACTTC
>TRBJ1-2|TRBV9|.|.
CASSAGEVGYTF
TGTGCCAGCAGCGCGGGGGAGGTTGGCTACACCTTC
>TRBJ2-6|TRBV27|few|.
CASSFRIANVLTF
TGTGCCAGCAGTTTCAGAATTGCCAACGTCCTGACTTTC
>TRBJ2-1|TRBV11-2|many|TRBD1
CASSPPPGQSSYNEQFF
TGTGCCAGCAGCCCACCTCCGGGACAGAGCTCCTACAATGAGCAGTTCTTC
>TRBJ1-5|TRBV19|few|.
CASSIYSRNGQPQHF
TGTGCCAGTAGTATATATTCCAGGAACGGTCAGCCCCAGCATTTT
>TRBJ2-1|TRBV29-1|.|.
CSAYTGVSYNEQFF
TGCAGCGCCTACACTGGCGTATCCTACAATGAGCAGTTCTTC
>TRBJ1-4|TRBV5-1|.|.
CASSLSLTAQPEKLFF
TGCGCCAGCAGCTTGTCCTTGACAGCCCAGCCTGAAAAACTGTTTTTT
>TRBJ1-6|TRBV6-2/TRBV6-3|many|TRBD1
CASSYAFRRRDRENSPLHF
TGTGCCAGCAGTTACGCCTTTCGCAGGAGGGACAGGGAGAATTCACCCCTCCACTTT